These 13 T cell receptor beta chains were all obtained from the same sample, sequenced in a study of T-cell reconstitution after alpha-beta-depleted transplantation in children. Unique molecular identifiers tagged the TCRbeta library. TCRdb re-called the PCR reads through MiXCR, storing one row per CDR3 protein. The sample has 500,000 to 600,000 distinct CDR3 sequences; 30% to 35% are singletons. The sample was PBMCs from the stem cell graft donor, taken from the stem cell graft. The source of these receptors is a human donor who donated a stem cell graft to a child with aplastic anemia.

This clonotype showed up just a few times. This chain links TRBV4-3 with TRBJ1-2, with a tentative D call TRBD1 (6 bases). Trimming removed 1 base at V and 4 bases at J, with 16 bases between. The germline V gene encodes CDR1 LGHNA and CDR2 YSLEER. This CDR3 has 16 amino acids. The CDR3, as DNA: TGCGCCAGCAGCCAAGTGTTTCGGGACAAGGCCTATGGCTACACCTTC. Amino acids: CASSQVFRDKAYGYTF.

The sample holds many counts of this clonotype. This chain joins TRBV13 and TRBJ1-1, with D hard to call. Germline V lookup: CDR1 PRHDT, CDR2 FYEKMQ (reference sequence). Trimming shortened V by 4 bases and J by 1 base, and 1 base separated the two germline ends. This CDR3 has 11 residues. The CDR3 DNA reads TGTGCCAGCAGCTCGAACACTGAAGCTTTCTTT. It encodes CASSSNTEAFF. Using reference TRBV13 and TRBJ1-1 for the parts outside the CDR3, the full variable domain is AAGVIQSPRHLIKEKRETATLKCYPIPRHDTVYWYQQGPGQDPQFLISFYEKMQSDKGSIPDRFSAQQFSDYHSELNMSSLELGDSALYFCASSSNTEAFFGQGTRLTVV.

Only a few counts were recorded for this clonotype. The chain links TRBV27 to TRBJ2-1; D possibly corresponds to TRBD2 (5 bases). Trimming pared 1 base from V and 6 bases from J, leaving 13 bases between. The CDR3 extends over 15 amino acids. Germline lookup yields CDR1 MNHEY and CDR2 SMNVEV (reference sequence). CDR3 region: CASSLWRTLGNEQFF. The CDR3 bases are TGTGCCAGCAGTTTATGGAGGACCCTGGGCAATGAGCAGTTCTTC.

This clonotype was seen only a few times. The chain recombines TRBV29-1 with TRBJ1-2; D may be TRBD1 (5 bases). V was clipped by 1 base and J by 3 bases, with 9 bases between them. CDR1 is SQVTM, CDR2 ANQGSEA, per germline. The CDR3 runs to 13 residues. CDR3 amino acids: CSVEGARDYGYTF. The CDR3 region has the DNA TGCAGCGTTGAAGGAGCCAGGGACTATGGCTACACCTTC.

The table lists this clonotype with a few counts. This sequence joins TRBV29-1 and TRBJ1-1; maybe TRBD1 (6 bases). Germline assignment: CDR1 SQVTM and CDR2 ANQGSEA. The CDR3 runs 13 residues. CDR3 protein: CSGTGGLSTEAFF. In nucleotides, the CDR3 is TGCAGTGGGACCGGGGGGCTGTCAACTGAAGCTTTCTTT. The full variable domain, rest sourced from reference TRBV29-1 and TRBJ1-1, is SAVISQKPSRDICQRGTSLTIQCQVDSQVTMMFWYRQQPGQSLTLIATANQGSEATYESGFVIDKFPISRPNLTFSTLTVSNMSPEDSSIYLCSGTGGLSTEAFFGQGTRLTVV.

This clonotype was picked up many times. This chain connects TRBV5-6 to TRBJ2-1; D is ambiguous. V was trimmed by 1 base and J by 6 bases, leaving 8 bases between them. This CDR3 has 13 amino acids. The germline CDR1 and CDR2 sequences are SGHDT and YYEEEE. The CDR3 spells CASSLSIGNEQFF. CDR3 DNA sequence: TGTGCCAGCAGCTTGTCCATTGGCAATGAGCAGTTCTTC.

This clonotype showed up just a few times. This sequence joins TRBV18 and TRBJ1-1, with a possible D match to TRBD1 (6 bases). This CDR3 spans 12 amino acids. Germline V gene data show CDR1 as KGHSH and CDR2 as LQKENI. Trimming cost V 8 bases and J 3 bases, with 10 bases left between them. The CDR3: CASPRQDTEAFF. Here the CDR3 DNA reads TGTGCCAGCCCCCGACAGGACACTGAAGCTTTCTTT.

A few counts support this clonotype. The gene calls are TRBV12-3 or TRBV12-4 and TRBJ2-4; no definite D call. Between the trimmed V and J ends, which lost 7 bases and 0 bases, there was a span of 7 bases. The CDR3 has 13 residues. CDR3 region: CASTQLAKNIQYF. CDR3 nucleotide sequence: TGTGCCAGCACCCAATTAGCCAAAAACATTCAGTACTTC.

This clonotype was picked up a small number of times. CDR3 sequence reads: CASSHGTANTEAFF. DNA for the CDR3: TGTGCCAGCTCCCACGGGACAGCGAACACTGAAGCTTTCTTT. The V gene is TRBV18, the J gene TRBJ1-1; 7 nucleotides align to TRBD1. Per the germline V gene, CDR1 is KGHSH and CDR2 is LQKENI. The CDR3 spans 14 residues. J gave up 1 base and V 6 bases, and 5 bases lay outside the gene matches.

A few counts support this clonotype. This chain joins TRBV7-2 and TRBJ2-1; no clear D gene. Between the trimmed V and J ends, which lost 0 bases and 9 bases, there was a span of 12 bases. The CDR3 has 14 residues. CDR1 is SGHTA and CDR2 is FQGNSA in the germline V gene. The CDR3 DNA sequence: TGTGCCAGCAGCTTAGCGCTGTGGAGAGTTGAGCAGTTCTTC. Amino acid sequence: CASSLALWRVEQFF.

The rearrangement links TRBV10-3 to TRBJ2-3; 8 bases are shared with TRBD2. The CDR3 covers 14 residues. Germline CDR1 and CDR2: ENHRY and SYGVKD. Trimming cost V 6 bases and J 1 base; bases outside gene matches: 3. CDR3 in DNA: TGTGCCATCAGACAGACTAGCGGCACAGATACGCAGTATTTT. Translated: CAIRQTSGTDTQYF.

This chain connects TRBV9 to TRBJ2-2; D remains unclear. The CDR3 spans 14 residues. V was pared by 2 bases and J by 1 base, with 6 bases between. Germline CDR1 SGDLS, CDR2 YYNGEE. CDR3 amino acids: CASSVYGNTGELFF. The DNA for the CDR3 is TGTGCCAGCAGCGTTTACGGGAACACCGGGGAGCTGTTTTTT.

The CDR3 DNA follows: TGCAGCGTTGGACAGTCAAACACCGGGGAGCTGTTTTTT. Its translation: CSVGQSNTGELFF. The genes are TRBV29-1 and TRBJ2-2; TRBD1 is a possible D gene (5 bases). The CDR3 has 13 amino acids. V was pared by 4 bases and J by 2 bases, with 8 bases between. CDR1 and CDR2 (germline): SQVTM, ANQGSEA.